This entry lists 3 T cell receptor beta chains sequenced from one sample in a study of shared clonotypes between healthy human individuals. Libraries were prepared by immunoSEQ multiplex PCR; TCRdb keeps only in-frame clonotypes and omits some of them. The sample lists 2,100,000 or so clones; nearly 97% were seen once. Sequencing was done on a sample of naive CD4+ T cells sorted from blood. The sample's subset: CD45RA+ positively selected. The receptors here all came from a man aged 18 to 30 in good health.

The rearrangement joins TRBV11-1 to TRBJ2-1; D uncertain. This CDR3 is 12 amino acids long. CDR1 is SGHAT, CDR2 FQDESV, per germline (reference sequence). Trimming stripped 5 bases from V and 1 base from J, with 3 bases between. Here the CDR3 reads CASSVSYNEQFF. The CDR3 nucleotides read TGTGCCAGCAGCGTATCCTACAATGAGCAGTTCTTC.

The chain carries TRBV6-5 and TRBJ2-3; no clear D. Germline CDR1 reads MNHEY; CDR2 reads SVGAGI. The V and J ends lost 5 bases and 7 bases respectively, with 16 bases between them. The CDR3 runs to 14 residues. CDR3 DNA: TGTGCCAGCAGTGCCCCCCTAGTCAGTCATACGCAGTATTTT. It specifies CASSAPLVSHTQYF.

CDR3 sequence reads: CASSVGDGTGREKLFF. CDR3 coding DNA: TGTGCCAGCAGCGTAGGTGACGGGACAGGGCGTGAAAAACTGTTTTTT. The genes are TRBV9 and TRBJ1-4; TRBD1 matches 9 bases. J gave up 7 bases and V 0 bases, and 7 bases lay outside the gene matches. Germline V gene sequence: CDR1 SGDLS, CDR2 YYNGEE. The length of the CDR3 is 16 residues.